This T cell receptor (beta chain) came from a study of blood T cell repertoires in COVID-19. Patients from Seattle were sampled longitudinally, starting during active infection. Here immunoSEQ multiplex PCR was the method, and the copy in TCRdb shows in-frame clones only, minus some. The repertoire holds 250,000 to 400,000 clones, with under 90% as singletons. Germline assignment: CDR1 LGHNT and CDR2 FRNRAP. V lost 6 bases to trimming and J lost 1 base; unmatched junction nucleotides: 9. The CDR3 contains 16 residues. The sequence came from a woman in her twenties or thirties with COVID-19, enrolled during active disease. The chain has TRBV12-5 and TRBJ1-5, with 7 bases identical to TRBD1. Source material: peripheral blood. CDR3: CASGRSGGKSNQPQHF. As DNA, the CDR3 is TGTGCTAGTGGGCGCTCAGGGGGGAAGAGCAATCAGCCCCAGCATTTT.